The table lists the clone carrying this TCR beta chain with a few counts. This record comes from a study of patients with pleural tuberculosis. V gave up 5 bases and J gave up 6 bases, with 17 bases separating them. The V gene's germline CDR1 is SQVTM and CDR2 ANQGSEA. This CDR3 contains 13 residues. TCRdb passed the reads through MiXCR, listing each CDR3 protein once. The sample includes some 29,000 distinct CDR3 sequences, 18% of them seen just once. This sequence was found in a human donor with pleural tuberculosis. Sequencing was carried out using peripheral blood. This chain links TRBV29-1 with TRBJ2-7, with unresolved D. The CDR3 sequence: CSVRQPLVGEQYF. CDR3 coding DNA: TGCAGCGTTCGACAACCCCTCGTCGGCGAGCAGTACTTC.